The following is a T cell receptor (beta chain) sequence with its context. Its antigen remains undetermined. The sample holds no much larger clone one base away, and base qualities are not on file. Whole blood was collected in K2EDTA tubes by collaborating institutions according to the institutions' own protocols. For TCRbeta analysis, collaborator samples were shipped as frozen whole blood, as isolated PBMCs, or as DNA extracted from either sample type. The sample comes from a study of blood T cell repertoires in COVID-19 (dated by TCRdb to 2020 to 2022). With regard to the full study: Collaborator samples came from the United States, Italy and Spain and covered acute and convalescent phases of COVID-19. HLA class I and class II types, where available, came from metadata supplied by the sample provider rather than from assay-based typing. A freely available public database, intended as a resource for researchers studying the immune response to SARS-CoV-2, is where the repertoires were released. The dataset comprised deeply sampled blood TCRbeta repertoires from subjects exposed to, actively infected with, or recovered from COVID-19. The material from the prospective study consisted of cDNA or gDNA derived from T cells, B-cell-depleted T cells, or PBMCs. The samples were drawn from two sources: the first 160 participants of the ongoing ImmuneRACE study, and over 950 subjects contributed by 6 global collaborators. Nearly every sample came with metadata listing a de-identified subject ID, COVID-19 status, age in years and sex. Results and caveats for the whole study, not just this receptor: Clinical and demographic metadata were provided uncurated, with the amount varying by source and participant.

The V end loses 0 bases and the J end loses 4 bases, and a stretch of 12 bases separates them. The CDR3 sequence holds 15 residues, the cysteine and phenylalanine included. Just CDR3 DNA is preserved here, 45 bases in frame from base 1. CDR1 and CDR2 are drawn from the germline V gene: SGHDN, FVKESK. TCRbeta CDR3 regions were amplified from genomic DNA using the immunoSEQ Assay, a bias-controlled multiplex PCR. For the original study's pipeline: The number of nucleated cells in each sample was estimated from the amplification of reference gene primers within the assay. Sequence reads were collapsed and filtered to measure the absolute abundance of every unique TCRbeta CDR3 rearrangement. For each sample, productive Simpson clonality was calculated by taking the square root of Simpson's diversity index across productive rearrangements. This immuneACCESS table, as held by TCRdb, lists in-frame sequences with V and J called but not all clones. Of the missing ones, under half trace to an unresolved V gene in checked studies; the others have no known cause. V, J and clone size are those of that table, while D and trimming were read from the DNA. In this sample the table shows approximately 190,000 clones, 84% of which occur a single time. Clones ranked in the top ten supply approximately 14% of the sample.

The clonotype was recovered from a man aged 25 to 40 with active or convalescent COVID-19. Sequenced material: peripheral blood. The receptor chain draws on TRBV14 and TRBJ1-2, with the identity of the D gene unclear. The CDR3 has the sequence CASSQDRLIGYGYTF. The DNA is TGTGCCAGCAGCCAAGACAGACTAATAGGCTATGGCTACACCTTC.